This T cell receptor beta chain appears in the sequencing data of a study of T cell responses to AZD1222 COVID-19 vaccine. Whole-study findings and limits: Along spike, vaccine-associated CD4 TCRs were found throughout, with dominance at 160-218 and 743-854. Vaccination with two AZD1222 doses was followed by a rise in Spike-specific TCR breadth and depth.

This CDR3 is built from 16 residues. CDR1 and CDR2 (germline): LGHNA, YSLEER. V was cut by 0 bases and J by 6 bases, with 17 bases left in between. Generated by immunoSEQ multiplex PCR, the TCRdb table keeps only in-frame clones and is missing some. Counted here are 90,000 to 150,000 clones, just over 85% occurring once; the ten biggest clones make up about 7.4%. As to this clone: Its target is not known.

The rearrangement links TRBV4-3 to TRBJ1-1; D ambiguous. Sequenced here: peripheral blood, sampled on day 0 of AZD1222 vaccination. The TCR sequence derives from an adult in good health. DNA of the CDR3: TGCGCCAGCAGCCAAGAATCTGACGGATCGTCGGCTGAAGCTTTCTTT. It translates to CASSQESDGSSAEAFF.